This T cell receptor beta chain derives from a study of post-analysis software for immune sequencing data. Prepared libraries of TCR beta cDNA carried unique molecular identifiers. Using its own MiXCR run on the PCR reads, TCRdb lists one record per CDR3 protein. Here the sample spans about 770,000 distinct CDR3 sequences, around 45% being singletons. The trim removed 6 bases at V and 0 bases at J, leaving 6 bases unmatched. The germline V gene encodes CDR1 DFQATT and CDR2 SNEGSKA (reference sequence). The CDR3 totals 14 residues. With regard to this clonotype: Antigen specificity is unknown.

General study points: When patients were compared with controls, 4 or 5 TRBV segments were more frequent, TRBV5-6, TRBV5-1 and TRBV20-1 among them.

The TCR comes from a girl aged 5-17 years with multiple sclerosis. The sequenced sample consisted of blood. The gene calls are TRBV20-1 and TRBJ2-7, with TRBD1 matching 9 bases. The chain's CDR3 is CSATGQGSSYEQYF. As DNA, the CDR3 is TGCAGTGCAACCGGACAGGGGTCCTCCTACGAGCAGTACTTC.